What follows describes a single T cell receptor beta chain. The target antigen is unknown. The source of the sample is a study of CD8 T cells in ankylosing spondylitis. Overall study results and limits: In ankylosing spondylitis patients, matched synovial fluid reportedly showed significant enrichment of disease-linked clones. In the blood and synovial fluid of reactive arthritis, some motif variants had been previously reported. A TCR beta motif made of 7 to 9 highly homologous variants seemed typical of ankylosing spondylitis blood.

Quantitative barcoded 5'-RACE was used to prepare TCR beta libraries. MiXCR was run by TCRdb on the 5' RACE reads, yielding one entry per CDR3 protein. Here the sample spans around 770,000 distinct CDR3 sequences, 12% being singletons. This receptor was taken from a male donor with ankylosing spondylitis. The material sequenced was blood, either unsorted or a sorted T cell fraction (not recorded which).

The CDR3, as DNA: TGTGCCAGCAGTTACTCCGGGACAGCTAGGGATCAGCCCCAGCATTTT. Protein product: CASSYSGTARDQPQHF. This chain connects TRBV6-5 to TRBJ1-5; 7 nucleotides match TRBD1. Germline V gene sequence: CDR1 MNHEY, CDR2 SVGAGI. Trimming cost V 0 bases and J 5 bases; bases outside gene matches: 7. The CDR3 loop spans 16 amino acids.